This T cell receptor (beta chain) originates from a study of blood T cell repertoires in COVID-19. Overall study context: Spain, Italy and the United States supplied samples that represented acute and convalescent COVID-19. Sample material is recorded as cDNA or gDNA derived from T cells, B-cell-depleted T cells, or PBMCs.

CDR1 and CDR2 (germline): SEHNR, FQNEAQ (reference sequence). Trimming took 8 bases from V and 4 from J; bases not matched to a gene: 5. This CDR3 is 13 amino acids long. In the study's own analysis: Estimation of nucleated cell counts relied on the amplification of reference gene primers. Clones were sequenced by immunoSEQ multiplex PCR, and TCRdb holds only the in-frame ones, with some missing. D and trimming come from the DNA, and the V and J calls and clone size come from that table. Of 200,000 or so clones in the sample, 86% are singletons; the top ten hold 2.2%. What was sequenced was peripheral blood. This clonotype originated in a woman aged 50 to 60 with acute or convalescent COVID-19. The chain employs TRBV7-9 and TRBJ1-3, with 7 bases lining up with TRBD1. CDR3 sequence reads: CASQDRVGNTIYF. The CDR3, as DNA: TGTGCCAGCCAAGACAGGGTCGGAAACACCATATATTTT.